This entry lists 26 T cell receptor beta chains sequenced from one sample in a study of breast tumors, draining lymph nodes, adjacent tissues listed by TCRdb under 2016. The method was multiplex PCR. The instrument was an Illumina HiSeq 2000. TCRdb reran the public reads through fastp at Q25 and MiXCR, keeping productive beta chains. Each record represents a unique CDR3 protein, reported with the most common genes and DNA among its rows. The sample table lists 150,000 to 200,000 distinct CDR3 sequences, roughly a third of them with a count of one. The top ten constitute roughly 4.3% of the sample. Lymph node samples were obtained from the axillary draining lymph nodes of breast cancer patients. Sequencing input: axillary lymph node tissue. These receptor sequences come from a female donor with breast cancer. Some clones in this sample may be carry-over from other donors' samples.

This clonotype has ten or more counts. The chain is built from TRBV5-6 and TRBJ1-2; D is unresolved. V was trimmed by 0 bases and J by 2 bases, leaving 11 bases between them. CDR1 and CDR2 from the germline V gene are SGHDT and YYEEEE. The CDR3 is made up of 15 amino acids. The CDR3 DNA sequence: TGTGCCAGCAGCTTGGAGGTGGGGATCAACTATGGCTACACCTTC. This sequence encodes CASSLEVGINYGYTF.

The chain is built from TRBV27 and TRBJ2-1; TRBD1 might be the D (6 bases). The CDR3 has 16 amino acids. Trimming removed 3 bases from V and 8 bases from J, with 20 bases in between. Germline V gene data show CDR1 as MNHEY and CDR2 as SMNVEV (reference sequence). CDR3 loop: CASSFTGTSYVHEQFF. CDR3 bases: TGTGCCAGCAGTTTTACCGGGACATCGTATGTCCATGAGCAGTTCTTC.

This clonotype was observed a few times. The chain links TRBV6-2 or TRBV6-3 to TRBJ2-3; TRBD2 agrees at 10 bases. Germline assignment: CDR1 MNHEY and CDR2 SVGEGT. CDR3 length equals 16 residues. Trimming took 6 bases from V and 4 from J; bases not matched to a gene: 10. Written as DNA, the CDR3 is TGTGCCAGCAGCGAACGAGCGGGGGGGCATGCAGATACGCAGTATTTT. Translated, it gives CASSERAGGHADTQYF.

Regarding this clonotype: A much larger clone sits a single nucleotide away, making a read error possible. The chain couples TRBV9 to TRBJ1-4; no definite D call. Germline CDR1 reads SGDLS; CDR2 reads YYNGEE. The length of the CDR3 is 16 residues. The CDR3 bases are TGTGCCAGCAGCGTAGCTGGCGGCAGGCATAATGAAACACTGTTTTTT. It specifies CASSVAGGRHNETLFF.

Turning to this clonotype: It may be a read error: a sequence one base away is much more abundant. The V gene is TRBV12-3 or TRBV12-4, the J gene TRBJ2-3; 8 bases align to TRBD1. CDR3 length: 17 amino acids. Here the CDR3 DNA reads TGTGCTAGTGGTTTAGAAGGACAGGGCCTAAGCACAGATGCGCAGTATTTT. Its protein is CASGLEGQGLSTDAQYF.

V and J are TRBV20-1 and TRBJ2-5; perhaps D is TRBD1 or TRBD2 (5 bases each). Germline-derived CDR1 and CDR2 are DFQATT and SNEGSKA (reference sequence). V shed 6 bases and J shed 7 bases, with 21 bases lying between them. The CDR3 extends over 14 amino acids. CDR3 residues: CSANKGRVSATQYF. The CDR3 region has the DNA TGCAGTGCCAATAAGGGACGCGTATCGGCGACCCAGTACTTC.

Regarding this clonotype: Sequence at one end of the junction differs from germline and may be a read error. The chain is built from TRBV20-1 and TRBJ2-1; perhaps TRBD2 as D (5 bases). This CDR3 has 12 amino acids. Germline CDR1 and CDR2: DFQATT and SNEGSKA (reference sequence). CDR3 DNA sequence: TGCAGTGCTATGGCAGACTACAATGAGCCGTTCTTC. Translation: CSAMADYNEPFF.

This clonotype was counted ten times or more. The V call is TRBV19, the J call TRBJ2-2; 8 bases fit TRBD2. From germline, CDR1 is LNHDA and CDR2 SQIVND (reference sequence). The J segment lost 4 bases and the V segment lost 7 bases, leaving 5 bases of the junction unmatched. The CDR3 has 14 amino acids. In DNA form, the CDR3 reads TGTGCCAGTACGATAGCGGGACCCACCGGGGAGCTGTTTTTT. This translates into CASTIAGPTGELFF.

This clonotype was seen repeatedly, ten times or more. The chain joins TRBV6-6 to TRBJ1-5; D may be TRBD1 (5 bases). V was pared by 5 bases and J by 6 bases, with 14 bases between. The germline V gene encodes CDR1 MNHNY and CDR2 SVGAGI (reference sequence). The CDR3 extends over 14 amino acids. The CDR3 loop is CASSQGDGSQPQHF. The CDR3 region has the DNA TGTGCCAGCAGTCAAGGGGACGGTTCTCAGCCCCAGCATTTT.

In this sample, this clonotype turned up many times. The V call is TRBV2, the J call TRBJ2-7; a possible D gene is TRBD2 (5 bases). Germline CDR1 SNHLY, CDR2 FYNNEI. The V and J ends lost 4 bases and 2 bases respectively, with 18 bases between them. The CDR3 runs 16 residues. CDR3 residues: CASSAYANLATYEQYF. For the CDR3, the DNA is TGTGCCAGCAGTGCCTACGCGAATCTAGCCACCTACGAGCAGTACTTC.

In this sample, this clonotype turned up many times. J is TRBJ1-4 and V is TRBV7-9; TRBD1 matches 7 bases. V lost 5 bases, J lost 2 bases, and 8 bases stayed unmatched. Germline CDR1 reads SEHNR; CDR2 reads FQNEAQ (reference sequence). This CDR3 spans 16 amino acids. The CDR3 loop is CASSGRSRGTNEKLFF. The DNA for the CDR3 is TGTGCCAGCAGCGGCCGATCCAGGGGGACTAATGAAAAACTGTTTTTT.

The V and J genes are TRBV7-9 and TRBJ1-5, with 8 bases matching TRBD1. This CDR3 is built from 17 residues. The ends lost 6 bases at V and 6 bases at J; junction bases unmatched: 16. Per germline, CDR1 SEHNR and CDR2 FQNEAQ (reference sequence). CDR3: CASSAAKTGEGSQPQHF. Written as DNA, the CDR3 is TGTGCCAGCAGTGCTGCTAAGACAGGGGAAGGCAGTCAGCCCCAGCATTTT.

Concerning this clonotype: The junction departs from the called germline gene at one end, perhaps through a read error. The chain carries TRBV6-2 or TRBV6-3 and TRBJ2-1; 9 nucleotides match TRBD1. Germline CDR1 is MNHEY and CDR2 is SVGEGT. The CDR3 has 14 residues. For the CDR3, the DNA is TGTGCCAGCAGTCACTCGGCCGGGGACAGGGCGCAGTTCTTC. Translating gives CASSHSAGDRAQFF.

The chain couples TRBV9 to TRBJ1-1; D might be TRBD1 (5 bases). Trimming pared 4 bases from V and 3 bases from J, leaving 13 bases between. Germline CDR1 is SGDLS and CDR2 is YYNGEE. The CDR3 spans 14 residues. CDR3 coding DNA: TGTGCCAGCAGCTCGACCGGGGGATACACTGAAGCTTTCTTT. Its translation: CASSSTGGYTEAFF.

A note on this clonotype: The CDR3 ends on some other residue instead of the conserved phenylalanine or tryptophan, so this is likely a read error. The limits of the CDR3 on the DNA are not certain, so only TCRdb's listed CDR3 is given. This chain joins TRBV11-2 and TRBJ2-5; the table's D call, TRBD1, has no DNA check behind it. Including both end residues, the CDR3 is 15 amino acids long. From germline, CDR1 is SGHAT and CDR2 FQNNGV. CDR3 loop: CASSLGQYTGYTFGS.

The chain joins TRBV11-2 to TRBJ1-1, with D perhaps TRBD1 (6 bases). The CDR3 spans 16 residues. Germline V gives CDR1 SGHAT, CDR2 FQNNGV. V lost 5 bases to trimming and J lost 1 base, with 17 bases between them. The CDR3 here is CASSHRRGLGNTEAFF. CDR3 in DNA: TGTGCCAGCAGCCACCGCCGGGGGCTCGGGAACACTGAAGCTTTCTTT.

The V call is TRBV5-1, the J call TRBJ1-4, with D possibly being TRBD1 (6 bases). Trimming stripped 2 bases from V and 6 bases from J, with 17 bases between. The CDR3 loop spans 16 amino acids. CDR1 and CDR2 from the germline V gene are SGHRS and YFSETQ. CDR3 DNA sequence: TGCGCCAGCAGCTTACAGGGAGGAAGGGCCGATGAAAAACTGTTTTTT. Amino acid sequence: CASSLQGGRADEKLFF. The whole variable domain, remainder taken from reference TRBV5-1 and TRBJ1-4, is KAGVTQTPRYLIKTRGQQVTLSCSPISGHRSVSWYQQTPGQGLQFLFEYFSETQRNKGNFPGRFSGRQFSNSRSEMNVSTLELGDSALYLCASSLQGGRADEKLFFGSGTQLSVL.

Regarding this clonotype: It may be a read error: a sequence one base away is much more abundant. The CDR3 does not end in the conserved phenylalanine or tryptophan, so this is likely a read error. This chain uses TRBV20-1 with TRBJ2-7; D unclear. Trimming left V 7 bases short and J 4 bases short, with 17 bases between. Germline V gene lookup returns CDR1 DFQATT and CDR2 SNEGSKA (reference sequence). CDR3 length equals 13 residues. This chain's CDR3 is CSVVGATLYEQYL. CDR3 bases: TGCAGTGTGGTGGGCGCCACCCTTTACGAGCAGTACCTC.

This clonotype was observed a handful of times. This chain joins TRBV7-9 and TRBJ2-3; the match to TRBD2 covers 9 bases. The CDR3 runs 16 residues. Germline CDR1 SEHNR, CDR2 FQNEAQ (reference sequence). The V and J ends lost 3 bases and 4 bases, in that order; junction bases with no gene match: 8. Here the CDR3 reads CASSFMAGGGADTQYF. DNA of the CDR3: TGTGCCAGCAGCTTCATGGCGGGGGGGGGGGCAGATACGCAGTATTTT. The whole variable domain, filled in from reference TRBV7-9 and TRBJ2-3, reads DTGVSQNPRHKITKRGQNVTFRCDPISEHNRLYWYRQTLGQGPEFLTYFQNEAQLEKSRLLSDRFSAERPKGSFSTLEIQRTEQGDSAMYLCASSFMAGGGADTQYFGPGTRLTVL.

In DNA form, the CDR3 reads TGTGCCAGCAGCGTTGGGACAGGGGTACATCAAGCTTTCTTT. Protein: CASSVGTGVHQAFF. The chain links TRBV9 to TRBJ1-1; TRBD1 aligns across 10 bases. The ends lost 2 bases at V and 9 bases at J; junction bases unmatched: 7. The CDR3 spans 14 residues. The germline gives CDR1 SGDLS, CDR2 YYNGEE. The full variable domain, rest sourced from reference TRBV9 and TRBJ1-1, is DSGVTQTPKHLITATGQRVTLRCSPRSGDLSVYWYQQSLDQGLQFLIQYYNGEERAKGNILERFSAQQFPDLHSELNLSSLELGDSALYFCASSVGTGVHQAFFGQGTRLTVV.

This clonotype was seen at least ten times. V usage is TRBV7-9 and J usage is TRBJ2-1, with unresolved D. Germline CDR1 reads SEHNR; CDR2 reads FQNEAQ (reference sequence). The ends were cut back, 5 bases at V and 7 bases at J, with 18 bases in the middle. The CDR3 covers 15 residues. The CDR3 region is CASSNRPPVGNEQFF. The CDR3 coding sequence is TGTGCCAGCAGCAACCGACCCCCGGTCGGGAATGAGCAGTTCTTC.

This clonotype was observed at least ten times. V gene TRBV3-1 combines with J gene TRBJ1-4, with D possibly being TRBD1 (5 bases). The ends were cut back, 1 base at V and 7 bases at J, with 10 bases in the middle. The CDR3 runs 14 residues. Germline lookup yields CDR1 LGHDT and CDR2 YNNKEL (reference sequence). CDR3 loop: CASSQAGYAEKLFF. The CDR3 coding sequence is TGTGCCAGCAGCCAAGCAGGGTATGCTGAAAAACTGTTTTTT.

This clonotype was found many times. As DNA, the CDR3 is TGCAGTGCCGCGAGTGGTCCTAATGAAAAACTGTTTTTT. Translated: CSAASGPNEKLFF. The chain carries TRBV20-1 and TRBJ1-4, with D unresolved. There are 13 residues in the CDR3. V was trimmed by 6 bases and J by 3 bases, leaving 11 bases between them. CDR1 DFQATT and CDR2 SNEGSKA come from the germline V gene (reference sequence).

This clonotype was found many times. In DNA, the CDR3 is TGCGCCAGCAGCGAAGCGGGGGGCTCCTACGAGCAGTACTTC. It yields the protein CASSEAGGSYEQYF. J is TRBJ2-7 and V is TRBV5-1, with 9 bases aligning to TRBD2. Germline V gives CDR1 SGHRS, CDR2 YFSETQ. The CDR3 has 14 amino acids. Trimming cost V 4 bases and J 0 bases; bases outside gene matches: 2. The complete variable domain, with remaining parts taken from reference TRBV5-1 and TRBJ2-7, reads KAGVTQTPRYLIKTRGQQVTLSCSPISGHRSVSWYQQTPGQGLQFLFEYFSETQRNKGNFPGRFSGRQFSNSRSEMNVSTLELGDSALYLCASSEAGGSYEQYFGPGTRLTVT.

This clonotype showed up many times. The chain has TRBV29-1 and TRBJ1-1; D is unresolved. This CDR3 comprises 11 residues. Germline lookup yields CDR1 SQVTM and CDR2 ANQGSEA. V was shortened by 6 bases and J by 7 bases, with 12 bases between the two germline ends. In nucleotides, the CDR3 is TGCAGCGTGACCCCGTGGGTTGAAGCTTTCTTT. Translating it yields CSVTPWVEAFF.

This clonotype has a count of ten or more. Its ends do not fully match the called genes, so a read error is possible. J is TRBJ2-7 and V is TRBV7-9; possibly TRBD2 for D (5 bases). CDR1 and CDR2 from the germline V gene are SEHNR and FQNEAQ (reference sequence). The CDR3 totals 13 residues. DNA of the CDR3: TGTGCCAGCAGCCTAGCAGGAGTCTACGAGCAGTACTTC. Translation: CASSLAGVYEQYF. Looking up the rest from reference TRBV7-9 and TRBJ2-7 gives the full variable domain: DTGVSQNPRHKITKRGQNVTFRCDPISEHNRLYWYRQTLGQGPEFLTYFQNEAQLEKSRLLSDRFSAERPKGSFSTLEIQRTEQGDSAMYLCASSLAGVYEQYFGPGTRLTVT.